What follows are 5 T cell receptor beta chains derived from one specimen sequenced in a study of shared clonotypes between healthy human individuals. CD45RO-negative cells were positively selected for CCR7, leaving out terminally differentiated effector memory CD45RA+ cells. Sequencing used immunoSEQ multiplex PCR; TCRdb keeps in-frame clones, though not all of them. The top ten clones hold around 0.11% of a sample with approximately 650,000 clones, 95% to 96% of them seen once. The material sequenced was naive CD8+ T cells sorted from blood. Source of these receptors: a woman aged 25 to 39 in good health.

CDR3 sequence reads: CSALGRAGNEQFF. The DNA of the CDR3 is TGCAGCGCACTCGGGAGGGCGGGGAATGAGCAGTTCTTC. V and J are TRBV29-1 and TRBJ2-1, with TRBD2 identical over 8 bases. CDR3 size: 13 residues. V shed 7 bases and J 7 bases; nucleotides not matched to a gene: 9. CDR1 SQVTM and CDR2 ANQGSEA come from the germline V gene.

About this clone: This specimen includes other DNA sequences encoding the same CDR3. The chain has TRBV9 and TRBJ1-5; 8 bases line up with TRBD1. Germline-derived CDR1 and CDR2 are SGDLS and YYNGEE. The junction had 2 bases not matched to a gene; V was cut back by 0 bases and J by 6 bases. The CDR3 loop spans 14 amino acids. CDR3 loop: CASSVGQGSQPQHF. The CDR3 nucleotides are TGTGCCAGCAGCGTAGGACAGGGGAGTCAGCCCCAGCATTTT.

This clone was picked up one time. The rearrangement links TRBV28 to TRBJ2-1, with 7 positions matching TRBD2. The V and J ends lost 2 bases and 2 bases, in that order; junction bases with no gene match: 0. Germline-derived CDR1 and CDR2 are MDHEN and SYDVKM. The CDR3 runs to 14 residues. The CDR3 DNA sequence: TGTGCCAGCAGTTTAGGGACTACCTACAATGAGCAGTTCTTC. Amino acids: CASSLGTTYNEQFF.

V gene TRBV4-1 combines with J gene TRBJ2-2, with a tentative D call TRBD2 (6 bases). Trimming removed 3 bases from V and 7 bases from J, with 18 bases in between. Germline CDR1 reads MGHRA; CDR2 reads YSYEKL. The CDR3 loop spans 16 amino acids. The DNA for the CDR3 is TGCGCCAGCAGCCAGACGGGGCTAGCGAGGAGCGGGGAGCTGTTTTTT. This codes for CASSQTGLARSGELFF.

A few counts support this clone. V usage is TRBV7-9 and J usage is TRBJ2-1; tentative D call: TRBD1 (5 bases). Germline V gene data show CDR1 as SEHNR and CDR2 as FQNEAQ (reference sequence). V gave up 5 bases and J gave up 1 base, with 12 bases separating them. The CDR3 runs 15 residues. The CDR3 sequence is CASSPGLRSYNEQFF. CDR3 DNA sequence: TGTGCCAGCAGCCCAGGGCTGCGGTCCTACAATGAGCAGTTCTTC.